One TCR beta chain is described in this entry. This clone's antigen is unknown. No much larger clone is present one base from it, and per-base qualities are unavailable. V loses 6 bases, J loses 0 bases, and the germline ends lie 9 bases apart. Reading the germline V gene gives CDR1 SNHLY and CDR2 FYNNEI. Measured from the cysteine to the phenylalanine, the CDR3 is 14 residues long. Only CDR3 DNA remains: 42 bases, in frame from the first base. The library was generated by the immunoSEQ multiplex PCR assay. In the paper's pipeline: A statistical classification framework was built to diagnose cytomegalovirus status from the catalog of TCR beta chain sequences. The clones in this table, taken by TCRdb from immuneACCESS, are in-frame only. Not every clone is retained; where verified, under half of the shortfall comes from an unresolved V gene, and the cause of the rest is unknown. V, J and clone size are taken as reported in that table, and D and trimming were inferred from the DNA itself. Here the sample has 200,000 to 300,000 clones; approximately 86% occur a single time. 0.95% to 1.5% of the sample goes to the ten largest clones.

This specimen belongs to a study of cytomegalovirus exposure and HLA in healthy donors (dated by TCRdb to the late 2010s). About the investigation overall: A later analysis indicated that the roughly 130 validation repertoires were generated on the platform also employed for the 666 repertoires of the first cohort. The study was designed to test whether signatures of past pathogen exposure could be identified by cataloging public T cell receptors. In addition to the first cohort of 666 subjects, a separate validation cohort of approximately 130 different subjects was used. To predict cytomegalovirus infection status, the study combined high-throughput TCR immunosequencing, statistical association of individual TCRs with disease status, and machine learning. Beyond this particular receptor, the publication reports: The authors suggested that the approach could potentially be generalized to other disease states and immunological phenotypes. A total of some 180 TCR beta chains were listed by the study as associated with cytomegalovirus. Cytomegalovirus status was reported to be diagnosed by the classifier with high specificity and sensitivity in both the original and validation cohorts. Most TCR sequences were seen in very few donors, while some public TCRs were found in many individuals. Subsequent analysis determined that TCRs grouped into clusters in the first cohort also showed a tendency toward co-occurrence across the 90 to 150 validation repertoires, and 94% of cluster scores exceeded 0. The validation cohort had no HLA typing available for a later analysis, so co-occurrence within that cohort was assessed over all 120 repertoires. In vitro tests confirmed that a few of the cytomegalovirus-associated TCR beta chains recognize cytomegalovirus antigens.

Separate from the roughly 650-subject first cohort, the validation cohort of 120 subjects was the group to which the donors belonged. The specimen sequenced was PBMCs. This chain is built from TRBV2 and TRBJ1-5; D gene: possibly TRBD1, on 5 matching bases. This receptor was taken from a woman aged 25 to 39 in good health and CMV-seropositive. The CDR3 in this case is CASRQVFSNQPQHF. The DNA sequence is TGTGCCAGCAGACAGGTATTTAGCAATCAGCCCCAGCATTTT.